This T cell receptor beta chain was sequenced for a study of blood T cell repertoires in COVID-19. On the study more broadly: Acute and convalescent COVID-19 specimens originated in the United States, Italy and Spain. The analysed material was cDNA or gDNA that came from T cells, B-cell-depleted T cells, or PBMCs.

Per the original methods: Reference gene primer amplification yielded estimated nucleated cell counts. Produced via immunoSEQ multiplex PCR; TCRdb's table is partial and in-frame only. The V and J calls and clone size are taken from that table; D and trimming were inferred from the DNA. The data show 130,000 or so clones, roughly 90% seen once. V trimming: 2 bases; J trimming: 8 bases; junction bases outside the gene matches: 3. Germline-derived CDR1 and CDR2 are MNHEY and SVGAGI. The CDR3 covers 13 residues. The sequence was obtained from a man in his forties or fifties with acute or convalescent COVID-19. The material sequenced was peripheral blood. This sequence joins TRBV6-5 and TRBJ1-2; 9 bases are shared with TRBD1. The CDR3 here is CASSYADRGGYTF. Here the CDR3 DNA reads TGTGCCAGCAGTTACGCGGACAGGGGAGGCTACACCTTC.